These 27 T cell receptor beta chains were sequenced from one sample in a study of blood T cell repertoires in COVID-19. Profiled with immunoSEQ multiplex PCR; TCRdb holds only in-frame clones, not every one. Of 90,000 or so clones listed, approximately 82% were seen once; the top ten hold around 10%. Source material: peripheral blood. These receptors were obtained from a human donor in a cohort sampled during active COVID-19.

This clone occurred once. V usage is TRBV18 and J usage is TRBJ1-3, with a weak D call TRBD1 (6 bases). Trimming took off 5 bases at V and 0 bases at J, with 14 bases between the two ends. This CDR3 spans 16 amino acids. Germline CDR1 reads KGHSH; CDR2 reads LQKENI. This CDR3 is CASSIASGVSGNTIYF. In DNA, the CDR3 is TGTGCCAGCTCAATTGCCTCAGGGGTCTCTGGAAACACCATATATTTT.

The V gene is TRBV28, the J gene TRBJ1-5; a weak D match, TRBD1 (6 bases). V was shortened by 7 bases and J by 6 bases, with 13 bases between the two germline ends. The CDR3 totals 13 residues. In germline, CDR1 is MDHEN, CDR2 SYDVKM. Here the CDR3 DNA reads TGTGCCAGCACAGGGGCTAGGGTTCAGCCCCAGCATTTT. As protein: CASTGARVQPQHF.

The V gene is TRBV9, the J gene TRBJ1-1; D is possibly TRBD1 (5 bases). Trimming shortened V by 6 bases and J by 4 bases, and 13 bases separated the two germline ends. The germline CDR1 and CDR2 sequences are SGDLS and YYNGEE. There are 13 residues in the CDR3. The CDR3 is CASKGGASTEAFF. CDR3 DNA sequence: TGTGCCAGCAAGGGCGGGGCGAGCACTGAAGCTTTCTTT.

This CDR3 reads CASRRRDSNYNEQFF. Written as DNA, the CDR3 is TGTGCCAGCAGGCGCCGGGACTCCAACTACAATGAGCAGTTCTTC. This rearrangement joins TRBV2 to TRBJ2-1; possible D gene TRBD2, 6 bases. The germline CDR1 and CDR2 sequences are SNHLY and FYNNEI. V lost 6 bases and J 3 bases, leaving 15 bases between the germline ends. The CDR3 length is 15 residues.

The chain combines TRBV7-8 with TRBJ2-5; 7 nucleotides align to TRBD2. The CDR3 totals 15 residues. The germline V gene has CDR1 SGHVS and CDR2 FQNEAQ. V lost 5 bases to trimming and J lost 2 bases; unmatched junction nucleotides: 8. The CDR3 DNA reads TGTGCCAGCAGCCAGAGGCAGCGGGGACAAGAGACCCAGTACTTC. It encodes CASSQRQRGQETQYF.

The chain uses TRBV28 and TRBJ1-2, with 10 bases matching TRBD1. V dropped 8 bases and J dropped 8; count of bases not matched to a gene: 11. Germline CDR1 MDHEN, CDR2 SYDVKM. There are 14 residues in the CDR3. CDR3: CASGTGDPMWGYTF. As DNA, the CDR3 is TGTGCCAGCGGGACAGGGGATCCTATGTGGGGCTACACCTTC.

This CDR3 is CASSPLIGAGELFF. CDR3 sequence (DNA): TGTGCCAGCTCACCACTTATCGGAGCCGGGGAGCTGTTTTTT. This chain joins TRBV18 and TRBJ2-2; D gene unclear. The germline V gene has CDR1 KGHSH and CDR2 LQKENI. The V end was cut by 1 base, the J end by 6 bases, with 9 bases between. CDR3 size: 14 residues.

The sample holds a few counts of this clone. V and J are TRBV6-2 or TRBV6-3 and TRBJ1-5, with 9 nucleotides matching TRBD1. The length of the CDR3 is 15 residues. Trimming took 5 bases from V and 7 from J; bases not matched to a gene: 9. Germline V gives CDR1 MNHEY, CDR2 SVGEGT. The CDR3 loop is CASSPQGQGTQPQHF. The CDR3 DNA sequence: TGTGCCAGCAGTCCGCAGGGACAGGGCACCCAGCCCCAGCATTTT.

V usage is TRBV30 and J usage is TRBJ1-4, with 11 nucleotides matching TRBD1. Trimming took 4 bases from V and 7 from J; bases not matched to a gene: 17. This CDR3 comprises 18 residues. Germline V gives CDR1 GTSNPN, CDR2 SVGIG (reference sequence). Written as DNA, the CDR3 is TGTGCCTGGAATGCCGGACAGGGGGCAAGGGGCCTTACTGAAAAACTGTTTTTT. It translates to CAWNAGQGARGLTEKLFF.

This chain uses TRBV21-1 with TRBJ1-4; TRBD1 reflects the table's D call only, with no check against the DNA. TRBV21-1 is marked as a pseudogene. This CDR3 region has 15 residues. This CDR3 is CASTHPDKTNEKLFF. As DNA, the CDR3 is TGTGCCAGCACCCACCCGGACAAAACTAATGAAAAACTGTTTTTT.

The V and J genes are TRBV13 and TRBJ1-2, with 7 bases fitting TRBD1. Trimming at V came to 6 bases and at J to 2 bases, leaving 6 bases not matched to a gene. The germline CDR1 and CDR2 sequences are PRHDT and FYEKMQ (reference sequence). The CDR3 length is 14 residues. Written as DNA, the CDR3 is TGTGCCAGCAGTAGCCCGACAGGGAACTATGGCTACACCTTC. As protein: CASSSPTGNYGYTF. The variable domain in full, completed from reference TRBV13 and TRBJ1-2, reads AAGVIQSPRHLIKEKRETATLKCYPIPRHDTVYWYQQGPGQDPQFLISFYEKMQSDKGSIPDRFSAQQFSDYHSELNMSSLELGDSALYFCASSSPTGNYGYTFGSGTRLTVV.

This chain connects TRBV29-1 to TRBJ1-2; D is possibly TRBD1 (6 bases). The CDR3 is made up of 13 amino acids. With 3 bases removed from V and 4 bases from J, the gap between germline ends came to 12 bases. In germline, CDR1 is SQVTM, CDR2 ANQGSEA. CDR3 loop: CSVDWGRSYGYTF. DNA for the CDR3: TGCAGCGTTGATTGGGGGCGAAGCTATGGCTACACCTTC.

The chain employs TRBV18 and TRBJ2-1; D ambiguous. The CDR3 runs 12 residues. Germline V gives CDR1 KGHSH, CDR2 LQKENI. With 2 bases removed from V and 5 bases from J, the gap between germline ends came to 4 bases. In DNA, the CDR3 is TGTGCCAGCTCACCAGCGGACAATGAGCAGTTCTTC. Protein sequence: CASSPADNEQFF.

This chain connects TRBV28 to TRBJ2-1; D is possibly TRBD2 (5 bases). Germline lookup yields CDR1 MDHEN and CDR2 SYDVKM. The CDR3 contains 14 residues. V was cut by 10 bases and J by 11 bases, with 24 bases left in between. The chain's CDR3 is CATAGGNDNVQQFF. In DNA form, the CDR3 reads TGTGCCACTGCCGGAGGCAATGACAATGTCCAGCAGTTCTTC.

The chain couples TRBV19 to TRBJ1-6, with D hard to call. Germline V lookup: CDR1 LNHDA, CDR2 SQIVND (reference sequence). Trimming took 6 bases from V and 4 from J, leaving 7 bases between them. The length of the CDR3 is 13 residues. The CDR3 sequence is CASSTEYNSPLHF. The CDR3 DNA sequence: TGTGCCAGTAGCACAGAGTATAATTCACCCCTCCACTTT.

The rearrangement uses TRBV10-3 and TRBJ1-6, with D unresolved. The CDR3 extends over 15 amino acids. Trimming left V 0 bases short and J 7 bases short, with 10 bases between. Germline V gene sequence: CDR1 ENHRY, CDR2 SYGVKD. DNA for the CDR3: TGTGCCATCAGTGAGTCGGAACAGCCCAATTCACCCCTCCACTTT. Its translation is CAISESEQPNSPLHF.

This chain connects TRBV3-1 (or the pseudogene TRBV3-2) to TRBJ1-1; D possibly corresponds to TRBD1 (5 bases). Between the trimmed V and J ends, which lost 0 bases and 0 bases, there was a span of 11 bases. This CDR3 has 16 amino acids. Germline CDR1 and CDR2: LGHDT and YNNKEL (reference sequence). The CDR3 region is CASSQEGGDMNTEAFF. CDR3 nucleotides: TGTGCCAGCAGCCAAGAGGGGGGAGATATGAACACTGAAGCTTTCTTT.

The chain combines TRBV11-3 with TRBJ2-1, with a tentative D call TRBD2 (5 bases). The CDR3 loop spans 15 amino acids. V was clipped by 3 bases and J by 0 bases, with 9 bases between them. Germline V gives CDR1 SGHNT, CDR2 YENEEA. DNA for the CDR3: TGTGCCAGCAGCTTCCGGGGAGACTCCTACAATGAGCAGTTCTTC. Translation: CASSFRGDSYNEQFF.

This chain connects TRBV3-1 (or the pseudogene TRBV3-2) to TRBJ1-3; 8 bases map to TRBD1. The CDR3 has 13 residues. Looked up from germline, CDR1 is LGHDT and CDR2 is YNNKEL (reference sequence). The V segment lost 2 bases and the J segment 8 bases; nucleotides outside the gene matches: 2. Here the CDR3 DNA reads TGTGCCAGCAGCCAAAACAGGGGGGACACCATATATTTT. It encodes CASSQNRGDTIYF.

The chain links TRBV29-1 to TRBJ1-5, with 8 bases fitting TRBD1. The V gene's germline CDR1 is SQVTM and CDR2 ANQGSEA. CDR3 size: 15 residues. V was pared by 7 bases and J by 4 bases, with 12 bases of the junction left unmatched. CDR3 nucleotide sequence: TGCAGCGCCGCCCGAGGACAGGGCCTTAATCAGCCCCAGCATTTT. Translating gives CSAARGQGLNQPQHF.

V and J are TRBV4-1 and TRBJ1-4; 8 bases are shared with TRBD1. The ends lost 5 bases at V and 8 bases at J; junction bases unmatched: 10. The CDR3 has 15 amino acids. Germline V gives CDR1 MGHRA, CDR2 YSYEKL. CDR3 nucleotide sequence: TGCGCCAGCAGCGGATCGACAGGGGAAGGAGAAAAACTGTTTTTT. Amino acid sequence: CASSGSTGEGEKLFF.

The chain is built from TRBV7-6 and TRBJ2-5; the D is unclear. V was pared by 1 base and J by 2 bases, with 8 bases between. Germline V gene lookup returns CDR1 SGHVS and CDR2 FNYEAQ. The CDR3 covers 14 residues. CDR3 sequence: CASSLGVTQETQYF. As DNA, the CDR3 is TGTGCCAGCAGCTTAGGTGTGACTCAAGAGACCCAGTACTTC.

The gene calls are TRBV7-8 and TRBJ2-5, with D unresolved. This CDR3 has 13 amino acids. Germline V gene sequence: CDR1 SGHVS, CDR2 FQNEAQ. Trimming took 1 base from V and 7 from J, leaving 10 bases between them. CDR3 sequence (DNA): TGTGCCAGCAGCTTAGTTCCTAGTGGGACCCAGTACTTC. As protein: CASSLVPSGTQYF.

The genes are TRBV18 and TRBJ2-3, with 11 positions matching TRBD2. The CDR3 extends over 16 amino acids. The trim removed 6 bases at V and 6 bases at J, leaving 11 bases unmatched. Germline CDR1 KGHSH, CDR2 LQKENI. CDR3 coding DNA: TGTGCCAGCTCGCCTGCCCTAGCGGGAGGAGTGGATACGCAGTATTTT. The encoded protein is CASSPALAGGVDTQYF.

The chain links TRBV6-5 to TRBJ2-1; no clear D. The V gene's germline CDR1 is MNHEY and CDR2 SVGAGI. The CDR3 contains 14 residues. V dropped 6 bases and J dropped 0 bases, with 9 bases sitting between them. In DNA, the CDR3 is TGTGCCAGCAGCTCGGTAAGCTCCTACAATGAGCAGTTCTTC. Protein sequence: CASSSVSSYNEQFF.

This chain joins TRBV7-2 and TRBJ1-4; no reliable D call. Looked up from germline, CDR1 is SGHTA and CDR2 is FQGNSA. V lost 5 bases and J 3 bases, leaving 19 bases between the germline ends. The CDR3 is made up of 17 amino acids. CDR3 sequence: CASSLQRTLAPNEKLFF. DNA of the CDR3: TGTGCCAGCAGCCTTCAACGCACGTTGGCCCCTAATGAAAAACTGTTTTTT.

The chain uses TRBV6-4 and TRBJ1-2; 7 bases fit TRBD1. V shed 7 bases, J shed 2 bases, and the junction held 10 bases outside the gene matches. The V gene's germline CDR1 is MRHNA and CDR2 SNTAGT. The CDR3 consists of 15 residues. CDR3: CASTGGQTQNYGYTF. As DNA, the CDR3 is TGTGCCAGCACCGGGGGACAGACACAAAACTATGGCTACACCTTC.